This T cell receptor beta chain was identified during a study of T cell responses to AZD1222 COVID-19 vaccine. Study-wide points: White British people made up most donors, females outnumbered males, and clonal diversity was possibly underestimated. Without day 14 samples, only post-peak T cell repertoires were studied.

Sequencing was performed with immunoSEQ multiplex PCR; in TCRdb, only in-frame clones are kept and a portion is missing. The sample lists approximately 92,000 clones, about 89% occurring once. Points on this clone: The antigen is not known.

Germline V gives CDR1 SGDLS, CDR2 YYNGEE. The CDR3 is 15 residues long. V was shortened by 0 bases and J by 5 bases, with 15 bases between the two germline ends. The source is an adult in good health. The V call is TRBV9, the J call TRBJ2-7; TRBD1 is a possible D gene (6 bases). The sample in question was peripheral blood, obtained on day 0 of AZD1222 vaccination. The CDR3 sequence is CASSVDTGTFDEQYF. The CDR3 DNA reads TGTGCCAGCAGCGTAGACACAGGGACGTTCGACGAGCAGTACTTC.